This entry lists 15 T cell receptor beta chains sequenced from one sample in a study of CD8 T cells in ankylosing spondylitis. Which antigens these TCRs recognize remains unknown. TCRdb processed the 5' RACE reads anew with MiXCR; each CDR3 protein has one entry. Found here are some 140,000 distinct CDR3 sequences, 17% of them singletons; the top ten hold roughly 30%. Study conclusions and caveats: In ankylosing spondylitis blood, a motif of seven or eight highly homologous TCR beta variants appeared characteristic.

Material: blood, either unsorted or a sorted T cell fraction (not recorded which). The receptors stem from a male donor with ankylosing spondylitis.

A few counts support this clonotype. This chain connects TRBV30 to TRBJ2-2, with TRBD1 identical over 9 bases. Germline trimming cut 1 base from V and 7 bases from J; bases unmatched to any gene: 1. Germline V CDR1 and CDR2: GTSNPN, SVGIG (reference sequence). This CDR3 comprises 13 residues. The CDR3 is CAWSGQGVGELFF. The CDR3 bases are TGTGCCTGGAGTGGACAGGGGGTCGGGGAGCTGTTTTTT. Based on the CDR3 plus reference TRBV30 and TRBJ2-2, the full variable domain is SQTIHQWPATLVQPVGSPLSLECTVEGTSNPNLYWYRQAAGRGLQLLFYSVGIGQISSEVPQNLSASRPQDRQFILSSKKLLLSDSGFYLCAWSGQGVGELFFGEGSRLTVL.

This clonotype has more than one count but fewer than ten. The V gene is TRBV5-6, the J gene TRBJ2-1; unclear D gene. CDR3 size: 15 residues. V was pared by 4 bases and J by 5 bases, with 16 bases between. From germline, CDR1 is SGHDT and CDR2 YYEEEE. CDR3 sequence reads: CASSNPLDRDNEQFF. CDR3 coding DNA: TGTGCCAGCAGCAATCCCTTGGACCGGGACAATGAGCAGTTCTTC.

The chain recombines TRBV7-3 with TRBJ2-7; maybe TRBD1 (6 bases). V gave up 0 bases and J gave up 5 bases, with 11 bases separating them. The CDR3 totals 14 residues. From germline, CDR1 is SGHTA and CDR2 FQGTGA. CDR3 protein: CASSLTQGSHEQYF. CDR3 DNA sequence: TGTGCCAGCAGCTTAACACAGGGTTCCCACGAGCAGTACTTC.

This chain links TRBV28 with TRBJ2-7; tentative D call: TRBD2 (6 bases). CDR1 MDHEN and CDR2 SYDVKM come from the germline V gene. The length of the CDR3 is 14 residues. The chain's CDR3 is CATLPPSGPHEQYF. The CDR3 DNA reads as TGTGCGACCCTGCCCCCCAGCGGGCCCCACGAGCAGTACTTC.

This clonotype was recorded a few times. The CDR3 bases are TGTGCCAGCAGCTTCAGCAGGGCCGAGGGAAACACCATATATTTT. Its protein is CASSFSRAEGNTIYF. The gene calls are TRBV7-8 and TRBJ1-3; D might be TRBD1 (5 bases). V gave up 3 bases and J gave up 4 bases, with 13 bases separating them. This CDR3 comprises 15 residues. CDR1 SGHVS and CDR2 FQNEAQ come from the germline V gene.

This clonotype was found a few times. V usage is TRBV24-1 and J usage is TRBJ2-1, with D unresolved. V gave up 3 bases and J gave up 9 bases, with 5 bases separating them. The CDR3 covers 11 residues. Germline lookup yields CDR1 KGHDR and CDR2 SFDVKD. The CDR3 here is CATSDSFEQFF. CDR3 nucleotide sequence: TGTGCCACCAGTGATAGTTTTGAGCAGTTCTTC.

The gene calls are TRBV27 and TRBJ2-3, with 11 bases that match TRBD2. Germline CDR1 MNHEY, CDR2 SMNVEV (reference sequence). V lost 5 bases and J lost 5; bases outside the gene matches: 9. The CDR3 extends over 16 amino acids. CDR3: CASSVTSGSSVDTQYF. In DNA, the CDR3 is TGTGCCAGCAGTGTAACTAGCGGGAGTAGTGTAGATACGCAGTATTTT.

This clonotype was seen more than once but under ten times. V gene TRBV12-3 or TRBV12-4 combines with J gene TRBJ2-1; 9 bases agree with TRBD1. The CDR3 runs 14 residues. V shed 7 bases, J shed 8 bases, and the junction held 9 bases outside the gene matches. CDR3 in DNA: TGTGCCAGCACAGTTGGTGGACAGGGGTATGAGCAGTTCTTC. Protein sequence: CASTVGGQGYEQFF.

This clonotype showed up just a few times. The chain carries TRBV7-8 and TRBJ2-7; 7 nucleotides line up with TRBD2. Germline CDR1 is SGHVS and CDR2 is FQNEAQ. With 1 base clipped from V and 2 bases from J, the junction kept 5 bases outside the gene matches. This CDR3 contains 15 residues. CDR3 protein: CASSLDLAGAYEQYF. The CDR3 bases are TGTGCCAGCAGCTTAGATCTGGCGGGAGCCTACGAGCAGTACTTC.

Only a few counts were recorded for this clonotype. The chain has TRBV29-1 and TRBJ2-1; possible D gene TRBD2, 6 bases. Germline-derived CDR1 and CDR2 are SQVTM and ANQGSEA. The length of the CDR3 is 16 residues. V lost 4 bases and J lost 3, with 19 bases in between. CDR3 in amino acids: CSVGAAAGTFYNEQFF. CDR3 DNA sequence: TGCAGCGTTGGAGCCGCAGCGGGCACGTTCTACAATGAGCAGTTCTTC.

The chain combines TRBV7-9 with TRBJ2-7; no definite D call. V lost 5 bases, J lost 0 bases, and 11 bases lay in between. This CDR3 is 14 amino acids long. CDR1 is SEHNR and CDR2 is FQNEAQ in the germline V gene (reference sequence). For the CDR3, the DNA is TGTGCCAGCAGCCCCCCCTGGAGCTCCTACGAGCAGTACTTC. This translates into CASSPPWSSYEQYF. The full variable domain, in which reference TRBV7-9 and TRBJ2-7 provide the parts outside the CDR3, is DTGVSQNPRHKITKRGQNVTFRCDPISEHNRLYWYRQTLGQGPEFLTYFQNEAQLEKSRLLSDRFSAERPKGSFSTLEIQRTEQGDSAMYLCASSPPWSSYEQYFGPGTRLTVT.

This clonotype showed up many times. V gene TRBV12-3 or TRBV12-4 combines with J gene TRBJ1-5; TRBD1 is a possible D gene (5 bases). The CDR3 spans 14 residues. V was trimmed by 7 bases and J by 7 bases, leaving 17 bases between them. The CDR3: CASTLGDSGQPQHF. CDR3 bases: TGTGCCAGCACCTTAGGGGACTCCGGGCAGCCCCAGCATTTT.

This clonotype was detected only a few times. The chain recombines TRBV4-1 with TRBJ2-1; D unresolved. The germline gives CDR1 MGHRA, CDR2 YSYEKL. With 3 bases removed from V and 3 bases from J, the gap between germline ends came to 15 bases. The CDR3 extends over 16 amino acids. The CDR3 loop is CASSQRWQADYNEQFF. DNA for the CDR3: TGCGCCAGCAGCCAGAGGTGGCAAGCAGACTACAATGAGCAGTTCTTC.

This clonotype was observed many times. CDR3 nucleotides: TGTGCCAGCAGCCTCGGACTAGCCGGGTACGAGCAGTACTTC. Translation: CASSLGLAGYEQYF. The V gene is TRBV7-2, the J gene TRBJ2-7, with TRBD2 matching 8 bases. CDR1 and CDR2 from the germline V gene are SGHTA and FQGNSA. CDR3 length equals 14 residues. The V and J ends lost 5 bases and 4 bases, in that order; junction bases with no gene match: 7.

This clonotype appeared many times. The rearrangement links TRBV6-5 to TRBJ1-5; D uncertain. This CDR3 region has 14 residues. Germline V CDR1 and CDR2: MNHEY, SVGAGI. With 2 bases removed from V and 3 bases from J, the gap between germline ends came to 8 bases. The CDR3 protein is CASSYAGFNQPQHF. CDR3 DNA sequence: TGTGCCAGCAGTTACGCCGGCTTCAATCAGCCCCAGCATTTT.